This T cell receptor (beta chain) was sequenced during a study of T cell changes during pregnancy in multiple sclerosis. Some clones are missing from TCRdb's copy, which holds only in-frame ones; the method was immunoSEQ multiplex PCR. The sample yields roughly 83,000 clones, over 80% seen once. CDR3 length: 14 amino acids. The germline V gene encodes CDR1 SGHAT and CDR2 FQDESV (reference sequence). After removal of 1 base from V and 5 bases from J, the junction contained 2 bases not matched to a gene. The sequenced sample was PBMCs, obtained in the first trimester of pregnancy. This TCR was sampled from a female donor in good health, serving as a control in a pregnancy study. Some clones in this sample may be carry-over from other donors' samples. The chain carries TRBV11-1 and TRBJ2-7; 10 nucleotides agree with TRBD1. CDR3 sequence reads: CASSLGQGANEQYF. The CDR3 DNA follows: TGTGCCAGCAGCTTAGGACAGGGGGCGAACGAGCAGTACTTC.